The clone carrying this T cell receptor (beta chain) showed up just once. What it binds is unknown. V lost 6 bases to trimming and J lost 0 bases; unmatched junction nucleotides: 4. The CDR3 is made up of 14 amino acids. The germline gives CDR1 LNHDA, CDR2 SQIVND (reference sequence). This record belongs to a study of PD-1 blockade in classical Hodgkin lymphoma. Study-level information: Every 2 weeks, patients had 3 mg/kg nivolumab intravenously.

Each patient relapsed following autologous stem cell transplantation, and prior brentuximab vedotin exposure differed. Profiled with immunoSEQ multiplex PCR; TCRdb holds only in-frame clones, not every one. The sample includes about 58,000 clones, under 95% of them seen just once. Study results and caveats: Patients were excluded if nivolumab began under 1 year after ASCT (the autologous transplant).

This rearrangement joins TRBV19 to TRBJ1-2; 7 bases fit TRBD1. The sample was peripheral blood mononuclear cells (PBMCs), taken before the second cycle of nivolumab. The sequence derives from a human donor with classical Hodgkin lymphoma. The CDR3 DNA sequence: TGTGCCAGTAGACAGGGACAGACTAACTATGGCTACACCTTC. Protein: CASRQGQTNYGYTF.